A selection of T cell receptor beta chains follows, all from one sample in a study of blood T cell repertoires in COVID-19. Assay used: immunoSEQ multiplex PCR; TCRdb lists only in-frame clones, some missing. This table has 200,000 to 300,000 clones, 84% appearing once. Sequenced sample: peripheral blood. The source is a man aged 50-59 years with acute or convalescent COVID-19. Each CDR3 is given with its conserved first and last residue.

TRBV5-5,TRBJ1-5,CASSQGTVDQPQHF
TRBV2,TRBJ1-5,CASSEDAGGQPQHF
TRBV10-2,TRBJ2-2,CASSVGSDTGELFF
TRBV6-5,TRBJ2-7,CASSSGVAVGYEQYF
TRBV5-1,TRBJ1-6,CASNLQGNSYNSPLHF
TRBV30,TRBJ1-5,CAWDTNSNQPQHF
TRBV11-3,TRBJ2-7,CASSLQQGPSYEQYF
TRBV7-3,TRBJ2-1,CASSAGRLAGGSYNEQFF
TRBV6-6,TRBJ1-1,CASSSLQGMNTEAFF
TRBV7-8,TRBJ1-1,CASSYGQKNTEAFF
TRBV24-1,TRBJ1-5,CATSEPGADSNQPQHF
TRBV19,TRBJ1-2,CASSMSGVPAGGYTF
TRBV9,TRBJ2-7,CASSPSGSFSYEQYF
TRBV29-1,TRBJ1-5,CSVGGSGSQPQHF
TRBV21-1,TRBJ1-5,CASSKARDREYNQPQHF